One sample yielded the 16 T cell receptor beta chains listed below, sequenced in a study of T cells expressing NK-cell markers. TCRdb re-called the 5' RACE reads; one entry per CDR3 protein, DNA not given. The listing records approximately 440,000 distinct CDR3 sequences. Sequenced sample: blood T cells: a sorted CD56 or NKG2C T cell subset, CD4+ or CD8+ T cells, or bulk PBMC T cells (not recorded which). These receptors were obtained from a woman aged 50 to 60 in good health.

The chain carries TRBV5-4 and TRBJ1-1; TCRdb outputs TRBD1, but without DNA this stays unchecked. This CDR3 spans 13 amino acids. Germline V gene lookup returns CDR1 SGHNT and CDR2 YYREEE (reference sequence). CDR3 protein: CASSLKGVFEAFF.

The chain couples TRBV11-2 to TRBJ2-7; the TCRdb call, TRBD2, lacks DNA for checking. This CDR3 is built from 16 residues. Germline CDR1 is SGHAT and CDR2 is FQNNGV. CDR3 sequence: CASSSGRWGGGYEQYF.

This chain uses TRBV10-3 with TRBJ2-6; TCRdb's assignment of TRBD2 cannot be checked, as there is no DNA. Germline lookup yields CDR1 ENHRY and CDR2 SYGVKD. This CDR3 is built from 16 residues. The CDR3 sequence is CAISPGTRGGANVLTF.

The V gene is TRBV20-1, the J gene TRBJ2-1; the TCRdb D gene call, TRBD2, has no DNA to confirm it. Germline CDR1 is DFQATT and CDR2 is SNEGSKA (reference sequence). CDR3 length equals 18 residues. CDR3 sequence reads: CSARVELAGVPLYNEQFF.

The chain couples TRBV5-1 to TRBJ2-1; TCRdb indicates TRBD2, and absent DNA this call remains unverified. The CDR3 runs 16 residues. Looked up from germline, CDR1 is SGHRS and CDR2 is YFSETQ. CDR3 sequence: CASSVSGGSSYNEQFF.

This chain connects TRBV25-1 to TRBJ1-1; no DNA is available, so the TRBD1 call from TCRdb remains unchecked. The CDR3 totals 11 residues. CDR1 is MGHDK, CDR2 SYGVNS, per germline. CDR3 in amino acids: CASSVQGKAFF.

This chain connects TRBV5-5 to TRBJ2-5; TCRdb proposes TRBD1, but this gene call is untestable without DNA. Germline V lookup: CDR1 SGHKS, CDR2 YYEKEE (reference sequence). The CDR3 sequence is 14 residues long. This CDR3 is CASSLGDRVGTQYF.

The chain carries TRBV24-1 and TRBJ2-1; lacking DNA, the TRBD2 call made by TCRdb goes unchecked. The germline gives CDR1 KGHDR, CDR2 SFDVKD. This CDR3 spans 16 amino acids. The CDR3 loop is CATSDPLAGDYNEQFF.

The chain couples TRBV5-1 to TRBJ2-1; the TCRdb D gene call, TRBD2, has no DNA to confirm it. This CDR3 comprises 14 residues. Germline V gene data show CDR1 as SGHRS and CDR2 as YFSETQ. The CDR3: CASSFLTSSGEQFF.

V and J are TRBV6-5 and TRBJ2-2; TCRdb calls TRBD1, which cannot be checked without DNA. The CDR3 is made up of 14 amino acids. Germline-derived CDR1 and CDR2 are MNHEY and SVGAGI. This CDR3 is CASRSDTNTGELFF.

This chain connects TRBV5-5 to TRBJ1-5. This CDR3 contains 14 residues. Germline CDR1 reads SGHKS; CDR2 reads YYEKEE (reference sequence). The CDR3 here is CASSLGLMDQPQHF.

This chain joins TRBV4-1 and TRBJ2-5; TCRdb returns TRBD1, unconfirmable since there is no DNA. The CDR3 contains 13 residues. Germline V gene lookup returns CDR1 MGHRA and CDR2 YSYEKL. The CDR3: CASSLGVVETQYF.

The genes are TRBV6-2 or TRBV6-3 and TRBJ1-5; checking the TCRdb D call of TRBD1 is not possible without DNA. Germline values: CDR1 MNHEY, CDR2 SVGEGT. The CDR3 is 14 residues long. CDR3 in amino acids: CASSYEGGRQPQHF.

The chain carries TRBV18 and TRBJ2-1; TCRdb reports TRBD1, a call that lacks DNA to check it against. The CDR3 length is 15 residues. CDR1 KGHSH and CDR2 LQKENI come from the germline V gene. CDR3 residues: CASSPRPRDGGEQFF.

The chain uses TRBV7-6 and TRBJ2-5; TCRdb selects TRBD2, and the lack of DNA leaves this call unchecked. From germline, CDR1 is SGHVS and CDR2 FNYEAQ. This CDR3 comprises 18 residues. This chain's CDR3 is CASSVTRTSGSRSETQYF.

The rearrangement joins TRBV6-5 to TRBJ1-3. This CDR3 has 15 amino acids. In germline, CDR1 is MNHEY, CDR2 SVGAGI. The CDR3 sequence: CASSYSSGPGNTIYF.